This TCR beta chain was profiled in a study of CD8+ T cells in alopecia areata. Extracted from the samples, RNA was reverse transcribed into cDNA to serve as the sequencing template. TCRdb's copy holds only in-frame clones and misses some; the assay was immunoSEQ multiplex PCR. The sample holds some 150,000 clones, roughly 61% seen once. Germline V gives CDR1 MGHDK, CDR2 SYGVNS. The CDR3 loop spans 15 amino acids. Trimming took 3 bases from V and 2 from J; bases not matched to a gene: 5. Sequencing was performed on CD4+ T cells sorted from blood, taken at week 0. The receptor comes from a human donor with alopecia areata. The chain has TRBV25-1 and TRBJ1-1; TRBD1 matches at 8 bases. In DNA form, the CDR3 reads TGTGCCAGCAGTGAGGCCGGGACAGGCAACACTGAAGCTTTCTTT. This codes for CASSEAGTGNTEAFF.